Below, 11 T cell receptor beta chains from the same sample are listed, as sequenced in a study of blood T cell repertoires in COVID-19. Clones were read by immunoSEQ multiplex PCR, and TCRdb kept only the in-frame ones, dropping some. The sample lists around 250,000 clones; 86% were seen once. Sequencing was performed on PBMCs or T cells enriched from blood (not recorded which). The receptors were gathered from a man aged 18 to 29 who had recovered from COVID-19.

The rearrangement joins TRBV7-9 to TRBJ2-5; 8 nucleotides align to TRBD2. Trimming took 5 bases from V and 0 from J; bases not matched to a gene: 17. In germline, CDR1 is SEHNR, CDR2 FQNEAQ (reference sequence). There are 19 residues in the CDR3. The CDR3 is CASSPSRGGAPMDQETQYF. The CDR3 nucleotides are TGTGCCAGCAGCCCATCACGGGGGGGGGCCCCCATGGACCAAGAGACCCAGTACTTC.

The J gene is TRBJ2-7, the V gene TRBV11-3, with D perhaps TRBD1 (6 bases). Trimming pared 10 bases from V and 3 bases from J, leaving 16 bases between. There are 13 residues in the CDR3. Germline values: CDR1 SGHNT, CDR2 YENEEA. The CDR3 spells CANPQGCYYEQYF. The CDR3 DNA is TGTGCCAACCCCCAGGGGTGCTACTACGAGCAGTACTTC.

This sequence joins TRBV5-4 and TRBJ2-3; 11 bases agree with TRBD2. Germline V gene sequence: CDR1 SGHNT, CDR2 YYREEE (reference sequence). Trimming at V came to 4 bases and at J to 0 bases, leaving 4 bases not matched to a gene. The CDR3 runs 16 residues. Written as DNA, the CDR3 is TGTGCCAGCAGCGAAGGACTAGCGGGTAGCACAGATACGCAGTATTTT. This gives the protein CASSEGLAGSTDTQYF.

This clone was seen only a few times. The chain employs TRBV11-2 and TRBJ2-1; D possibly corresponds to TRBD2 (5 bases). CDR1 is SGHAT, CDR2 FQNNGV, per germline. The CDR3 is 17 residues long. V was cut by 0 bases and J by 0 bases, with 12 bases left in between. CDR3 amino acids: CASSLDRGGRSYNEQFF. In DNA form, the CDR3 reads TGTGCCAGCAGCTTAGATCGAGGCGGGCGCTCCTACAATGAGCAGTTCTTC. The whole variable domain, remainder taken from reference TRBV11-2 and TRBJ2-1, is EAGVAQSPRYKIIEKRQSVAFWCNPISGHATLYWYQQILGQGPKLLIQFQNNGVVDDSQLPKDRFSAERLKGVDSTLKIQPAKLEDSAVYLCASSLDRGGRSYNEQFFGPGTRLTVL.

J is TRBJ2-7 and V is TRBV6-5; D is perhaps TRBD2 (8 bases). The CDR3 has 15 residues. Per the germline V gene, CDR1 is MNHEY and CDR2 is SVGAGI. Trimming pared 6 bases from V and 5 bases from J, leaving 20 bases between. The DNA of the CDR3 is TGTGCCAGCAGGCGAGGGGGCGGGGGGTTGAACGAGCAGTACTTC. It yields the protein CASRRGGGGLNEQYF.

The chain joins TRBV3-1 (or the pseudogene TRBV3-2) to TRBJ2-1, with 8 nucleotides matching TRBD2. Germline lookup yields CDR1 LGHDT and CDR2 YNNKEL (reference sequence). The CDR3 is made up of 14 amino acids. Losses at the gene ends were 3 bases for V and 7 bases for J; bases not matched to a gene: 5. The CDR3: CASSHGLAMNEQFF. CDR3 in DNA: TGTGCCAGCAGCCATGGACTAGCAATGAATGAGCAGTTCTTC.

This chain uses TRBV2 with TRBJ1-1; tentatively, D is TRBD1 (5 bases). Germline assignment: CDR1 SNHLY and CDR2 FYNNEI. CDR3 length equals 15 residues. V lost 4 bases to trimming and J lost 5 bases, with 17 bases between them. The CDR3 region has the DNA TGTGCCAGCAGTGCCCTGGGGAGGGCAGGGACTGAAGCTTTCTTT. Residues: CASSALGRAGTEAFF.

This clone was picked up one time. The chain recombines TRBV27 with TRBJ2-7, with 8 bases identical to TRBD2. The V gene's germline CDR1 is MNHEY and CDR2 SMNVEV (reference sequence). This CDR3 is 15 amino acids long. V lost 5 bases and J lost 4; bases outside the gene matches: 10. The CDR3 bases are TGTGCCAGCAGTCATTCGGCGGGGGGCGCATACGAGCAGTACTTC. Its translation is CASSHSAGGAYEQYF.

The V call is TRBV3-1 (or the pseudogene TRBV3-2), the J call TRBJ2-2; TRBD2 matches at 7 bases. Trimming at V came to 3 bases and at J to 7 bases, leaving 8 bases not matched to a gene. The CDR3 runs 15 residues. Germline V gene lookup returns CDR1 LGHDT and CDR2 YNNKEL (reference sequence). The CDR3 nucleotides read TGTGCCAGCAGCCATCCGGGAGGCCACGGCGGGGAGCTGTTTTTT. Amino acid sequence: CASSHPGGHGGELFF.

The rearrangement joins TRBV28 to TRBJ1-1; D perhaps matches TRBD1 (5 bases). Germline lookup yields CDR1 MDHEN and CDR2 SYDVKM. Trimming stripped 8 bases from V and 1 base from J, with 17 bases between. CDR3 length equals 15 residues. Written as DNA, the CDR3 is TGTGCCAGCTATCCCGGAGGGCAGGGGAACACTGAAGCTTTCTTT. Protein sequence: CASYPGGQGNTEAFF.

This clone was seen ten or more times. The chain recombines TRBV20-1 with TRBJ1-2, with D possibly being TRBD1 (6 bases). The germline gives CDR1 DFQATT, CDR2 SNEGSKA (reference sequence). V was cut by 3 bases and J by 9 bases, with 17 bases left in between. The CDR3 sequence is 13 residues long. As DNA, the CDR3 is TGCAGTGCTAGTCTCCAGGGGACGACGAGCTACACCTTC. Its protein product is CSASLQGTTSYTF.